This T cell receptor (beta chain) was observed in a study of cytomegalovirus exposure and HLA in healthy donors. Study information: HLA-typed donors were the source of around 85 million unique TCRs held in an early data release. For the approximately 420 genotyped donors, about 79% fell within the Caucasian-associated ancestry cluster.

This CDR3 has 17 residues. The V gene's germline CDR1 is SGHTA and CDR2 FQGNSA. V was shortened by 5 bases and J by 0 bases, with 19 bases between the two germline ends. This clone was recorded a few times. The antigen remains unidentified. Study-wide findings and caveats: Most sequenced TCRs were rare (though some public TCRs occurred in many donors). V- and J-gene trimming in TCR beta was tied to a missense DCLRE1C variant by an analysis performed later.

Vbeta (60) and Jbeta (13) primers were used in the PCR. Only in-frame clones appear in the TCRdb table, and some are missing; sequencing was by immunoSEQ multiplex PCR. Among over 100,000 clones, around 79% were seen once, and the ten largest hold approximately 5%. The chain carries TRBV7-2 and TRBJ1-2, with D perhaps matching TRBD1 (5 bases). The specimen was PBMCs. This clonotype was sampled from a man in his 60s in good health and CMV-seropositive. DNA of the CDR3: TGTGCCAGCAGCCCTCGACAGTTCCCCAAGGCTAACTATGGCTACACCTTC. Translated, it gives CASSPRQFPKANYGYTF.